The T cell receptor beta chain described here comes from a study of blood T cells in healthy people across ages. Study-level results: Bulk PBMC profiling left naive and antigen-experienced comparisons inconclusive.

A remark on this clonotype: Its antigen is not known.

Primed by a sample-barcoded 5' primer and a J-beta primer mix, a second PCR proceeded for 7 to 11 cycles. Each of the cDNA molecules was tagged by a template-switch adaptor with 12 random nucleotides. TCRdb processed the 5' RACE reads anew with MiXCR; each CDR3 protein has one entry. The sample yields 1.2 million to 1.5 million distinct CDR3 sequences, 42% seen once. Sequenced sample: blood. The origin of this receptor is a woman between 18 and 30 years old in good health.

The CDR3 DNA is TGTGCCAGCTCACCACCGGTGGCTAGCCAGACCACAGATACGCAGTATTTT. Its translation: CASSPPVASQTTDTQYF. The chain has TRBV18 and TRBJ2-3; possible D gene TRBD2, 5 bases. V was clipped by 0 bases and J by 2 bases, with 15 bases between them. CDR3 length: 17 residues. Germline values: CDR1 KGHSH, CDR2 LQKENI.